The 14 T cell receptor beta chains below come from one sample, sequenced in a study of blood T cell repertoires in COVID-19. Libraries were prepared by immunoSEQ multiplex PCR; TCRdb keeps only in-frame clonotypes and omits some of them. This sample has 130,000 to 150,000 clones; 79% occur once, and the top ten carry around 8.7%. Sequenced input: peripheral blood. The receptors here all came from a man in his forties or fifties with active or convalescent COVID-19.

The chain links TRBV5-1 to TRBJ2-3, with 10 bases aligning to TRBD2. Germline CDR1 SGHRS, CDR2 YFSETQ. The V and J ends lost 2 bases and 2 bases, in that order; junction bases with no gene match: 5. This CDR3 contains 16 residues. CDR3 bases: TGCGCCAGCAGCTTTAGACTAGCGGGTTCCACAGATACGCAGTATTTT. Translated: CASSFRLAGSTDTQYF.

This chain connects TRBV4-1 to TRBJ1-1; 8 bases line up with TRBD1. J lost 4 bases, V lost 5 bases, and 9 bases had no gene match. Looked up from germline, CDR1 is MGHRA and CDR2 is YSYEKL. The CDR3 extends over 15 amino acids. Here the CDR3 DNA reads TGCGCCAGCAGCTATCGGGACAGGCCTGGCACTGAAGCTTTCTTT. Amino acid sequence: CASSYRDRPGTEAFF.

This sequence joins TRBV7-9 and TRBJ1-3; no definite D call. V lost 1 base and J 0 bases, leaving 13 bases between the germline ends. From germline, CDR1 is SEHNR and CDR2 FQNEAQ (reference sequence). CDR3 length equals 17 residues. The CDR3 loop is CASSLGPNSYSGNTIYF. CDR3 bases: TGTGCCAGCAGCTTAGGCCCGAACTCTTACTCTGGAAACACCATATATTTT.

This chain uses TRBV28 with TRBJ1-6; 7 nucleotides line up with TRBD1. This CDR3 is built from 14 residues. The germline gives CDR1 MDHEN, CDR2 SYDVKM. With V trimmed by 0 bases and J by 10 bases, 3 bases remained unmatched. CDR3: CASSLWAGGSPLHF. The CDR3 coding sequence is TGTGCCAGCAGTTTATGGGCAGGGGGATCACCCCTCCACTTT.

V gene TRBV19 combines with J gene TRBJ2-1; the D gene is possibly TRBD1 (7 bases). V dropped 5 bases and J dropped 13 bases, with 12 bases sitting between them. Germline loops: CDR1 LNHDA, CDR2 SQIVND (reference sequence). CDR3 length: 11 residues. CDR3 sequence: CASSGRDSQFF. In nucleotides, the CDR3 is TGTGCCAGTAGTGGGCGGGACAGTCAGTTCTTC.

As concerns this clone: The same CDR3 is also encoded by other DNA sequences in this sample. This sequence joins TRBV19 and TRBJ2-7; D not resolved. Germline V gene lookup returns CDR1 LNHDA and CDR2 SQIVND (reference sequence). Deletions cut 8 bases from V and 2 bases from J, with 7 bases between. CDR3 length equals 11 residues. In DNA, the CDR3 is TGTGCCAGTCAAGGAGCCTACGAGCAGTACTTC. This sequence encodes CASQGAYEQYF.

The chain has TRBV5-1 and TRBJ2-5; tentative D call: TRBD2 (6 bases). This CDR3 has 17 amino acids. Trimming stripped 0 bases from V and 7 bases from J, with 22 bases between. Germline V gives CDR1 SGHRS, CDR2 YFSETQ. CDR3 nucleotide sequence: TGCGCCAGCAGCTTGGTATCCCCCCAGGAGGGCGGTGCGACCCAGTACTTC. As protein: CASSLVSPQEGGATQYF.

The J gene is TRBJ2-7, the V gene TRBV5-4, with TRBD1 matching 8 bases. The V segment lost 4 bases and the J segment 5 bases; nucleotides outside the gene matches: 5. CDR3 length equals 13 residues. CDR1 is SGHNT, CDR2 YYREEE, per germline (reference sequence). CDR3 DNA: TGTGCCAGCAGCACGGACAGGGTCCACGAGCAGTACTTC. Residues: CASSTDRVHEQYF.

This chain joins TRBV27 and TRBJ2-7, with 12 bases matching TRBD2. This CDR3 has 16 residues. Germline V gives CDR1 MNHEY, CDR2 SMNVEV (reference sequence). After removal of 4 bases from V and 5 bases from J, the junction contained 9 bases not matched to a gene. CDR3 loop: CASSSPLTSGSDEQYF. The CDR3 coding sequence is TGTGCCAGCAGTTCCCCGTTGACTAGCGGGAGTGACGAGCAGTACTTC.

The chain joins TRBV7-9 to TRBJ1-4; perhaps TRBD1 as D (5 bases). CDR3 size: 15 residues. The ends were cut back, 5 bases at V and 0 bases at J, with 10 bases in the middle. The germline CDR1 and CDR2 sequences are SEHNR and FQNEAQ (reference sequence). The CDR3 bases are TGTGCCAGCAGCGTTCAGGGTTCAACTAATGAAAAACTGTTTTTT. Its translation is CASSVQGSTNEKLFF.

This rearrangement joins TRBV19 to TRBJ2-7, with 11 positions matching TRBD1. CDR1 LNHDA and CDR2 SQIVND come from the germline V gene (reference sequence). V dropped 5 bases and J dropped 3; count of bases not matched to a gene: 6. The CDR3 is 15 residues long. CDR3 sequence: CASSARDRGGYEQYF. The DNA for the CDR3 is TGTGCCAGTAGTGCCCGGGACAGGGGGGGCTACGAGCAGTACTTC.

This rearrangement joins TRBV6-5 to TRBJ2-1; possible D gene TRBD2, 5 bases. The V end was cut by 5 bases, the J end by 6 bases, with 8 bases between. The CDR3 has 12 amino acids. Germline lookup yields CDR1 MNHEY and CDR2 SVGAGI. The CDR3 sequence: CASSRAGNEQFF. CDR3 nucleotide sequence: TGTGCCAGCAGTAGGGCGGGCAATGAGCAGTTCTTC.

This chain links TRBV29-1 with TRBJ2-4, with D maybe TRBD2 (7 bases). Deletions cut 3 bases from V and 9 bases from J, with 12 bases between. Germline lookup yields CDR1 SQVTM and CDR2 ANQGSEA. The CDR3 sequence is 12 residues long. The CDR3 sequence: CSVDEGGGIQYF. The CDR3 nucleotides read TGCAGCGTTGATGAGGGAGGGGGCATTCAGTACTTC. Supplemented by reference TRBV29-1 and TRBJ2-4, the full variable domain reads SAVISQKPSRDICQRGTSLTIQCQVDSQVTMMFWYRQQPGQSLTLIATANQGSEATYESGFVIDKFPISRPNLTFSTLTVSNMSPEDSSIYLCSVDEGGGIQYFGAGTRLSVL.

V gene TRBV28 combines with J gene TRBJ2-3, with D maybe TRBD1 (6 bases). The CDR3 spans 15 residues. V was cut by 3 bases and J by 0 bases, with 10 bases left in between. Germline lookup yields CDR1 MDHEN and CDR2 SYDVKM. CDR3 region: CASSFTGLSTDTQYF. As DNA, the CDR3 is TGTGCCAGCAGTTTCACAGGGCTAAGCACAGATACGCAGTATTTT. Together with reference TRBV28 and TRBJ2-3, the CDR3 gives the full variable domain: DVKVTQSSRYLVKRTGEKVFLECVQDMDHENMFWYRQDPGLGLRLIYFSYDVKMKEKGDIPEGYSVSREKKERFSLILESASTNQTSMYLCASSFTGLSTDTQYFGPGTRLTVL.